Listed below are T cell receptor beta chains from one sample, sequenced in a study of T cells after yellow fever vaccination. MiXCR, applied by TCRdb to the 5' RACE reads, yields one record per CDR3 protein. The top ten clones hold 0.8% to 1.2% of a sample with 200,000 to 300,000 distinct CDR3 sequences, more than 6.5% of them seen once. Sample: CD4+ T cells sorted from PBMCs, taken on the day of the yellow fever booster vaccination. Source of these receptors: a man under 40 who received the YFV17D yellow fever vaccine. Each CDR3 is given with its conserved first and last residue. Each record gives: CDR3 protein, CDR3 DNA, clone size, V gene, D gene, J gene. D genes are given only for firm matches. The size entry is marked missing in some rows and otherwise reads once, few, many or a size class.

CDR3aa: CASSLGLGTPGANVLTF
CDR3nt: TGTGCCAGCAGCTTAGGTCTCGGTACTCCTGGGGCCAACGTCCTGACTTTC
abundance: many
v_gene: TRBV11-2
d_gene: NA
j_gene: TRBJ2-6

CDR3aa: CASRQGAGAGEQYF
CDR3nt: TGTGCCAGCAGACAGGGGGCAGGTGCTGGGGAGCAGTACTTC
abundance: many
v_gene: TRBV6-1
d_gene: TRBD1
j_gene: TRBJ2-7

CDR3aa: CASSLGGRAGDTQYF
CDR3nt: TGCGCCAGCAGCTTGGGCGGGAGGGCCGGAGATACGCAGTATTTT
abundance: NA
v_gene: TRBV5-1
d_gene: TRBD2
j_gene: TRBJ2-3

CDR3aa: CASSSTGLSTDTQYF
CDR3nt: TGTGCCAGCAGCTCTACAGGGTTGAGCACAGATACGCAGTATTTT
abundance: NA
v_gene: TRBV7-9
d_gene: NA
j_gene: TRBJ2-3

CDR3aa: CASGYLNSPLHF
CDR3nt: TGTGCCAGCGGCTATTTAAATTCACCCCTCCACTTT
abundance: NA
v_gene: TRBV12-3/TRBV12-4
d_gene: NA
j_gene: TRBJ1-6

CDR3aa: CASSLGQGNHQPQHF
CDR3nt: TGTGCCAGCAGTTTAGGACAGGGGAATCATCAGCCCCAGCATTTT
abundance: NA
v_gene: TRBV28
d_gene: TRBD1
j_gene: TRBJ1-5

CDR3aa: CASSSGLAGLHYEQYF
CDR3nt: TGCGCCAGCAGTTCCGGACTAGCGGGCCTGCACTACGAGCAGTACTTC
abundance: NA
v_gene: TRBV5-1
d_gene: TRBD2
j_gene: TRBJ2-7

CDR3aa: CASSSGLAGRETQYF
CDR3nt: TGTGCCAGCAGCTCCGGACTAGCGGGACGGGAGACCCAGTACTTC
abundance: many
v_gene: TRBV6-2/TRBV6-3
d_gene: TRBD2
j_gene: TRBJ2-5

CDR3aa: CASSSPGLAETQYF
CDR3nt: TGTGCCAGCAGCTCGCCGGGACTAGCGGAGACCCAGTACTTC
abundance: NA
v_gene: TRBV5-5
d_gene: TRBD2
j_gene: TRBJ2-5

CDR3aa: CATKGSLADTQYF
CDR3nt: TGTGCCACAAAAGGCAGCTTAGCAGATACGCAGTATTTT
abundance: many
v_gene: TRBV10-3
d_gene: NA
j_gene: TRBJ2-3

CDR3aa: CAIAVQETQYF
CDR3nt: TGTGCCATAGCGGTTCAAGAGACCCAGTACTTC
abundance: few
v_gene: TRBV7-9
d_gene: NA
j_gene: TRBJ2-5

CDR3aa: CASSLVGGGLAGPEQYF
CDR3nt: TGTGCCAGCAGCTTAGTGGGGGGGGGACTAGCGGGCCCCGAGCAGTACTTC
abundance: NA
v_gene: TRBV7-2
d_gene: TRBD2
j_gene: TRBJ2-7

CDR3aa: CATSRDTEAFF
CDR3nt: TGTGCCACCAGCAGGGACACTGAAGCTTTCTTT
abundance: NA
v_gene: TRBV15
d_gene: NA
j_gene: TRBJ1-1

CDR3aa: CASSQDRSSFLSF
CDR3nt: TGTGCCAGCAGCCAAGATCGTAGCTCTTTTTTATCATTC
abundance: many
v_gene: TRBV3-1
d_gene: NA
j_gene: TRBJ2-1

CDR3aa: CATSDLDSNQPQHF
CDR3nt: TGTGCCACCAGTGATTTGGACAGCAATCAGCCCCAGCATTTT
abundance: few
v_gene: TRBV24-1
d_gene: NA
j_gene: TRBJ1-5

CDR3aa: CASSQEVLSSYNEQFF
CDR3nt: TGCGCCAGCAGCCAAGAGGTGCTGAGCTCCTACAATGAGCAGTTCTTC
abundance: many
v_gene: TRBV4-3
d_gene: NA
j_gene: TRBJ2-1

CDR3aa: CAWSVRAGVDTQYF
CDR3nt: TGTGCCTGGAGTGTAAGAGCGGGAGTGGATACGCAGTATTTT
abundance: many
v_gene: TRBV30
d_gene: TRBD2
j_gene: TRBJ2-3

CDR3aa: CSARDGLALQETQYF
CDR3nt: TGCAGTGCTAGAGATGGGCTAGCGCTACAAGAGACCCAGTACTTC
abundance: many
v_gene: TRBV20-1
d_gene: NA
j_gene: TRBJ2-5

CDR3aa: CASSLAGTGVSDTQYF
CDR3nt: TGTGCCAGCAGCTTAGCCGGGACAGGGGTTTCAGATACGCAGTATTTT
abundance: many
v_gene: TRBV7-2
d_gene: TRBD1
j_gene: TRBJ2-3

CDR3aa: CASSKGGGRETQYF
CDR3nt: TGTGCCAGCAGTAAGGGGGGAGGCAGGGAGACCCAGTACTTC
abundance: many
v_gene: TRBV6-1
d_gene: NA
j_gene: TRBJ2-5

CDR3aa: CCASRDRRLTGELFF
CDR3nt: TGCTGTGCTTCTCGGGACAGACGTCTCACCGGGGAGCTGTTTTTT
abundance: NA
v_gene: TRBV20-1
d_gene: TRBD1
j_gene: TRBJ2-2

CDR3aa: CASRRESGSNEQFF
CDR3nt: TGTGCCAGCAGACGGGAAAGCGGGAGTAATGAGCAGTTCTTC
abundance: many
v_gene: TRBV12-3/TRBV12-4
d_gene: TRBD2
j_gene: TRBJ2-1

CDR3aa: CASSLGQGLGYEQYF
CDR3nt: TGTGCCAGCAGCTTAGGACAGGGGCTAGGATACGAGCAGTACTTC
abundance: many
v_gene: TRBV7-2
d_gene: TRBD1
j_gene: TRBJ2-7

CDR3aa: CASSLVSGVDEQYF
CDR3nt: TGTGCCAGCAGCTTAGTATCAGGGGTCGACGAGCAGTACTTC
abundance: NA
v_gene: TRBV11-2
d_gene: NA
j_gene: TRBJ2-7

CDR3aa: CASSLGAINEQFF
CDR3nt: TGTGCCAGCAGCTTAGGGGCAATCAATGAGCAGTTCTTC
abundance: NA
v_gene: TRBV7-2
d_gene: NA
j_gene: TRBJ2-1

CDR3aa: CSARLPPGEQYF
CDR3nt: TGCAGTGCTAGACTGCCCCCGGGCGAGCAGTACTTC
abundance: NA
v_gene: TRBV20-1
d_gene: NA
j_gene: TRBJ2-7

CDR3aa: CASSRSGVWNNEQFF
CDR3nt: TGTGCCAGCAGTCGTAGCGGGGTGTGGAACAATGAGCAGTTCTTC
abundance: many
v_gene: TRBV12-3/TRBV12-4
d_gene: TRBD2
j_gene: TRBJ2-1

CDR3aa: CASSGLGHFSYEQYF
CDR3nt: TGCGCCAGCAGCGGGTTGGGACATTTCTCCTACGAGCAGTACTTC
abundance: NA
v_gene: TRBV10-1
d_gene: NA
j_gene: TRBJ2-7

CDR3aa: CSAKSLDEQYF
CDR3nt: TGCAGTGCTAAAAGCTTGGACGAGCAGTACTTC
abundance: once
v_gene: TRBV20-1
d_gene: NA
j_gene: TRBJ2-7

CDR3aa: CAGSGGPVYGYTF
CDR3nt: TGTGCCGGCTCAGGGGGCCCCGTCTATGGCTACACCTTC
abundance: NA
v_gene: TRBV19
d_gene: TRBD1
j_gene: TRBJ1-2

CDR3aa: CSPRSRIGEQYF
CDR3nt: TGCAGCCCTAGATCCCGGATTGGCGAGCAGTACTTC
abundance: NA
v_gene: TRBV20-1
d_gene: NA
j_gene: TRBJ2-7

CDR3aa: CASSLAGSKNIQYF
CDR3nt: TGTGCCAGCAGCCTAGCGGGGTCCAAAAACATTCAGTACTTC
abundance: few
v_gene: TRBV3-1
d_gene: TRBD2
j_gene: TRBJ2-4

CDR3aa: CASSPGRLTNYGYTF
CDR3nt: TGTGCCAGCAGCCCAGGGAGGTTAACTAACTATGGCTACACCTTC
abundance: few
v_gene: TRBV7-8
d_gene: NA
j_gene: TRBJ1-2